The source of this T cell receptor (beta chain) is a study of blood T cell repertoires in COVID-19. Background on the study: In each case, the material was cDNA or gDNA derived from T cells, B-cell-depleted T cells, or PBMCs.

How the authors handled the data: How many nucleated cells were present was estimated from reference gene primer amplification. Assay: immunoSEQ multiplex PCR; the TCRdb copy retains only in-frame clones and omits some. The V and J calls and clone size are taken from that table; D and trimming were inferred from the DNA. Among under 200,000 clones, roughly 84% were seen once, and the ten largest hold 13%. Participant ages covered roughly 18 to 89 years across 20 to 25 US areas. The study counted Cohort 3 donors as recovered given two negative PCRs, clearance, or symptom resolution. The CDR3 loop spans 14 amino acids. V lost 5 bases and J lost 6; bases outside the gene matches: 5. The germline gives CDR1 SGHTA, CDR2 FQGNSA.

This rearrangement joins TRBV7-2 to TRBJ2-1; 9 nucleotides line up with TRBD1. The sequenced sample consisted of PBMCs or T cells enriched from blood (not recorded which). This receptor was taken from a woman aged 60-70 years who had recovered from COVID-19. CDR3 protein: CASSAKTGGNEQFF. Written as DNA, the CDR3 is TGTGCCAGCAGCGCGAAGACAGGGGGCAATGAGCAGTTCTTC.